This T cell receptor beta chain was documented in a study of T cells after yellow fever vaccination. Study as a whole: When fractions had low cell numbers, they were prepared with SMART-Seq v4 Ultra Low Input. Study-wide results and caveats: Few clonotypes appeared in both CD4 and CD8 compartments.

This clonotype was seen a handful of times. The target antigen is unknown. The ends were cut back, 0 bases at V and 5 bases at J, with 7 bases in the middle. The CDR3 is made up of 14 amino acids. Germline assignment: CDR1 MNHEY and CDR2 SMNVEV (reference sequence). TCRdb itself ran the 5' RACE reads through MiXCR, one entry per CDR3 protein. Among more than 95,000 distinct CDR3 sequences listed, about 16% were seen once. The sequencing here drew on CD8+ T cells sorted from PBMCs, taken 5 days after the yellow fever booster vaccination. The chain carries TRBV27 and TRBJ2-2; no firm D call. This TCR was recovered from a man aged 18 to 30 who received the YFV17D yellow fever vaccine. The CDR3 reads CASSLSYGTGELFF. The DNA of the CDR3 is TGTGCCAGCAGTTTATCGTACGGGACCGGGGAGCTGTTTTTT.